These 5 T cell receptor beta chains were sequenced from one sample in a study of vaccination and CD4 T cells after COVID-19. At the Johns Hopkins FTIC core, DNA taken from cultured CD4+ T cells was sequenced by way of the Oncomine TCR Beta short-read assay. Each CDR3 protein is one row after TCRdb ran MiXCR on the PCR reads. The sample has about 8,900 distinct CDR3 sequences, under 65% seen once. No cognate antigen is known for these TCRs. The treatment: roughly ten-day PBMC culture with coronavirus spike peptide pools or control peptides (ViraFEST assay). Sequenced material: CD4+ T cells from blood, cultured in vitro. These receptors originate from a human donor who had recovered from COVID-19.

Written as DNA, the CDR3 is TGTGCCAGCAGTGATCCGGGGGAGCGCGCAGATACGCAGTATTTT. Its protein is CASSDPGERADTQYF. The rearrangement uses TRBV2 and TRBJ2-3; D might be TRBD2 (6 bases). Looked up from germline, CDR1 is SNHLY and CDR2 is FYNNEI. The CDR3 runs to 15 residues. V lost 3 bases and J 4 bases, leaving 14 bases between the germline ends.

CDR3 residues: CASSSINSPLHF. CDR3 DNA: TGTGCCAGCAGCTCCATAAATTCACCCCTCCACTTT. This chain uses TRBV11-3 with TRBJ1-6, with D unresolved. CDR1 SGHNT and CDR2 YENEEA come from the germline V gene. Trimming shortened V by 4 bases and J by 7 bases, and 5 bases separated the two germline ends. This CDR3 is 12 amino acids long.

This clonotype appeared a few times. The chain links TRBV6-2 or TRBV6-3 to TRBJ1-1; D is undetermined. The ends were cut back, 7 bases at V and 1 base at J, with 10 bases in the middle. Looked up from germline, CDR1 is MNHEY and CDR2 is SVGEGT. This CDR3 has 13 amino acids. The CDR3 is CASIPSQNTEAFF. In nucleotides, the CDR3 is TGTGCCAGCATCCCCTCTCAGAACACTGAAGCTTTCTTT.

This chain connects TRBV21-1 to TRBJ2-5; TRBD2, the table's D call, was not compared with the DNA. TRBV21-1 is flagged as a pseudogene. The CDR3 spans 18 residues. The CDR3: CASSTLRGTRLSQETQYF. The CDR3 DNA follows: TGTGCCAGCAGCACACTGCGAGGGACTCGCCTATCTCAAGAGACCCAGTACTTC.

This clonotype was observed a handful of times. The chain couples TRBV20-1 to TRBJ1-2; tentatively, D is TRBD1 (5 bases). This CDR3 has 14 residues. Germline V gives CDR1 DFQATT, CDR2 SNEGSKA (reference sequence). V was shortened by 0 bases and J by 0 bases, with 8 bases between the two germline ends. CDR3 bases: TGCAGTGCTAGAGACGTGACAGCTAACTATGGCTACACCTTC. Amino acids: CSARDVTANYGYTF.